What follows are 15 T cell receptor beta chains derived from one specimen sequenced in a study of T cells in localized non-small cell lung cancer. Sequenced by immunoSEQ multiplex PCR; TCRdb stores in-frame clones only, minus some. The sample has 52,000 or so clones; just over 85% are singletons. The sequencing here drew on peripheral blood, taken before any cancer treatment. The receptors were gathered from a male donor aged 60 or older with stage III squamous cell lung carcinoma.

This chain uses TRBV7-2 with TRBJ1-3; no clear D gene. This CDR3 contains 14 residues. CDR1 is SGHTA, CDR2 FQGNSA, per germline. Between the trimmed V and J ends, which lost 2 bases and 0 bases, there was a span of 5 bases. The chain's CDR3 is CASSLLPSGNTIYF. CDR3 nucleotide sequence: TGTGCCAGCAGCTTATTACCCTCTGGAAACACCATATATTTT.

The genes are TRBV9 and TRBJ2-1; 10 nucleotides align to TRBD2. The CDR3 has 15 amino acids. Germline CDR1 is SGDLS and CDR2 is YYNGEE. J gave up 9 bases and V 2 bases, and 8 bases lay outside the gene matches. The CDR3 reads CASSVRSGGASEQFF. The CDR3 DNA reads as TGTGCCAGCAGCGTCCGCAGCGGGGGGGCCAGTGAGCAGTTCTTC. The variable domain in full, completed from reference TRBV9 and TRBJ2-1, reads DSGVTQTPKHLITATGQRVTLRCSPRSGDLSVYWYQQSLDQGLQFLIQYYNGEERAKGNILERFSAQQFPDLHSELNLSSLELGDSALYFCASSVRSGGASEQFFGPGTRLTVL.

This clone was seen once. Other nucleotide sequences in the sample specify the same CDR3. V usage is TRBV5-1 and J usage is TRBJ1-5, with no clear D. CDR3 length: 13 residues. The V end lost 0 bases, the J end lost 4 bases, and 5 bases lay between the germline ends. Germline loops: CDR1 SGHRS, CDR2 YFSETQ. The CDR3 coding sequence is TGCGCCAGCAGCTTGGGACAAAATCAGCCCCAGCATTTT. Translating gives CASSLGQNQPQHF.

This clone was picked up one time. V is TRBV30 and J is TRBJ1-2, with no clear D. The CDR3 runs 11 residues. In germline, CDR1 is GTSNPN, CDR2 SVGIG (reference sequence). V dropped 3 bases and J dropped 6 bases, with 8 bases sitting between them. CDR3 DNA sequence: TGTGCCTGGAGGGGGTCTCATGGCTACACCTTC. This translates into CAWRGSHGYTF.

This clone turned up a few times. V is TRBV12-5 and J is TRBJ1-1, with a weak D call TRBD1 (5 bases). Germline CDR1 reads LGHNT; CDR2 reads FRNRAP. V lost 1 base, J lost 2 bases, and 8 bases lay in between. The CDR3 loop spans 14 amino acids. CDR3 residues: CASGLGQSNTEAFF. CDR3 nucleotides: TGTGCTAGTGGTTTGGGACAGAGTAACACTGAAGCTTTCTTT. The full variable domain, completed using reference TRBV12-5 and TRBJ1-1, is DARVTQTPRHKVTEMGQEVTMRCQPILGHNTVFWYRQTMMQGLELLAYFRNRAPLDDSGMPKDRFSAEMPDATLATLKIQPSEPRDSAVYFCASGLGQSNTEAFFGQGTRLTVV.

The chain employs TRBV28 and TRBJ1-3; D is ambiguous. The V end lost 9 bases, the J end lost 0 bases, and 9 bases lay between the germline ends. Germline CDR1 is MDHEN and CDR2 is SYDVKM. This CDR3 spans 13 amino acids. The CDR3: CASVQVSGNTIYF. Here the CDR3 DNA reads TGTGCCAGTGTTCAGGTCTCTGGAAACACCATATATTTT.

The J gene is TRBJ1-2, the V gene TRBV5-1; 7 bases align to TRBD1. V lost 0 bases, J lost 8 bases, and 7 bases stayed unmatched. Germline V gene lookup returns CDR1 SGHRS and CDR2 YFSETQ. The CDR3 totals 14 residues. CDR3 sequence reads: CASSLGQGTAGYTF. The CDR3 bases are TGCGCCAGCAGCTTGGGACAGGGAACCGCCGGCTACACCTTC.

This rearrangement joins TRBV7-2 to TRBJ2-7; 7 positions agree with TRBD2. The CDR3 is made up of 15 amino acids. CDR1 SGHTA and CDR2 FQGNSA come from the germline V gene. V dropped 5 bases and J dropped 2; count of bases not matched to a gene: 9. The CDR3 nucleotides read TGTGCCAGCAGCCTTTTGGGCGGGGGAACCTACGAGCAGTACTTC. This codes for CASSLLGGGTYEQYF.

This chain joins TRBV29-1 and TRBJ2-4, with TRBD1 as a possible D gene (7 bases). Trimming pared 2 bases from V and 4 bases from J, leaving 18 bases between. This CDR3 comprises 16 residues. Germline V gene data show CDR1 as SQVTM and CDR2 as ANQGSEA. The CDR3 coding sequence is TGCAGCGTTGAATTAGGAGGGGGCAGGGGAAAAAACATTCAGTACTTC. Its protein product is CSVELGGGRGKNIQYF.

This chain links TRBV9 with TRBJ1-5; 8 bases align to TRBD1. The CDR3 is 15 amino acids. Germline V CDR1 and CDR2: SGDLS, YYNGEE. V lost 3 bases to trimming and J lost 5 bases; unmatched junction nucleotides: 7. CDR3 residues: CASSGQGWGHQPQHF. The CDR3 nucleotides are TGTGCCAGCAGCGGACAGGGGTGGGGACATCAGCCCCAGCATTTT.

The V gene is TRBV7-9, the J gene TRBJ2-3; D is possibly TRBD1 (6 bases). Germline CDR1 SEHNR, CDR2 FQNEAQ (reference sequence). Between the trimmed V and J ends, which lost 1 base and 0 bases, there was a span of 8 bases. This CDR3 is built from 15 residues. This chain's CDR3 is CASSLVQGSTDTQYF. The CDR3 DNA reads TGTGCCAGCAGCTTAGTTCAGGGGAGCACAGATACGCAGTATTTT.

This chain joins TRBV5-1 and TRBJ2-5; 10 nucleotides agree with TRBD2. The germline gives CDR1 SGHRS, CDR2 YFSETQ. CDR3 size: 16 residues. V trimming: 0 bases; J trimming: 5 bases; junction bases outside the gene matches: 7. The CDR3 sequence: CASSLVGLAAGETQYF. In DNA, the CDR3 is TGCGCCAGCAGCTTGGTTGGACTAGCGGCCGGGGAGACCCAGTACTTC.

The chain employs TRBV5-1 and TRBJ1-2; 10 nucleotides align to TRBD1. The CDR3 is 14 amino acids. CDR1 SGHRS and CDR2 YFSETQ come from the germline V gene. V lost 0 bases to trimming and J lost 8 bases; unmatched junction nucleotides: 4. The CDR3 DNA reads TGCGCCAGCAGCTTGGACGGGACAGGGGACGGCTACACCTTC. It is translated as CASSLDGTGDGYTF.

This clone was found a few times. The CDR3 region is CASRTGAFEAFF. The CDR3 DNA follows: TGTGCCAGTCGGACAGGGGCTTTCGAAGCTTTCTTT. This sequence joins TRBV7-9 and TRBJ1-1; 9 nucleotides agree with TRBD1. With 9 bases clipped from V and 8 bases from J, the junction kept 7 bases outside the gene matches. Germline CDR1 SEHNR, CDR2 FQNEAQ (reference sequence). The CDR3 totals 12 residues.

The CDR3 DNA reads as TGTGCCAGCAGCTTAGTACCGGAGCCGAGCGGAAACACCATATATTTT. Its translation is CASSLVPEPSGNTIYF. The chain is built from TRBV7-9 and TRBJ1-3; D not certain. V shed 1 base and J shed 4 bases, with 14 bases lying between them. The CDR3 consists of 16 residues. Germline assignment: CDR1 SEHNR and CDR2 FQNEAQ (reference sequence).